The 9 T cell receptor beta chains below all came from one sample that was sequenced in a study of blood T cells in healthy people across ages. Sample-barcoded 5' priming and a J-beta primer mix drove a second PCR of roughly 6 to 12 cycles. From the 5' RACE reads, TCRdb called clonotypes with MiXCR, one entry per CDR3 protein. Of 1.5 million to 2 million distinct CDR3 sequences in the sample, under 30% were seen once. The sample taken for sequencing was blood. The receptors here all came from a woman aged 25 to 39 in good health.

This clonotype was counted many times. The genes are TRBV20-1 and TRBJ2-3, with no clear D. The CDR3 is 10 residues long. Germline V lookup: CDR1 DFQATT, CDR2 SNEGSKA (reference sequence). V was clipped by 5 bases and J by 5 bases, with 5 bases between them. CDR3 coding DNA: TGCAGTGCTCAAGGAGATACGCAGTATTTT. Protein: CSAQGDTQYF.

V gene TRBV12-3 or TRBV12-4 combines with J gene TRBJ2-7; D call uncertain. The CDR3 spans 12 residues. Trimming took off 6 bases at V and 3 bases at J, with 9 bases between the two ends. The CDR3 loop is CASRGPHYEQYF. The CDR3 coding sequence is TGTGCCAGCAGGGGCCCCCACTACGAGCAGTACTTC.

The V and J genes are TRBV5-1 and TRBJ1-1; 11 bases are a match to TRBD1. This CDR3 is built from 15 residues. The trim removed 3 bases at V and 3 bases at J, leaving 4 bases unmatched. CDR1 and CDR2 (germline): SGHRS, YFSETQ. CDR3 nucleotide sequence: TGCGCCAGCAGCTCGGGACAGGGGGGACACACTGAAGCTTTCTTT. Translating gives CASSSGQGGHTEAFF. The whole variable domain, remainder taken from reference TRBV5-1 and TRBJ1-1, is KAGVTQTPRYLIKTRGQQVTLSCSPISGHRSVSWYQQTPGQGLQFLFEYFSETQRNKGNFPGRFSGRQFSNSRSEMNVSTLELGDSALYLCASSSGQGGHTEAFFGQGTRLTVV.

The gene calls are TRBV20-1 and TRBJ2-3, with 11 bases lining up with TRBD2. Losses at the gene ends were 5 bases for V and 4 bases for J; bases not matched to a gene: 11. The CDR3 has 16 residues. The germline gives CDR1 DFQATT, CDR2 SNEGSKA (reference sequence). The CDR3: CSAWSPGTSGSDTQYF. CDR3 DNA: TGCAGTGCTTGGAGTCCCGGGACTAGCGGCTCAGATACGCAGTATTTT.

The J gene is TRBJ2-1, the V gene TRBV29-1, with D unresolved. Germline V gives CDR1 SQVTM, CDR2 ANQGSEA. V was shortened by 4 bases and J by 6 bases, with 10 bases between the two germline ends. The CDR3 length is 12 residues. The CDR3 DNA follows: TGCAGCGTTGCGCAGCAACCCAATGAGCAGTTCTTC. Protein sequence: CSVAQQPNEQFF.

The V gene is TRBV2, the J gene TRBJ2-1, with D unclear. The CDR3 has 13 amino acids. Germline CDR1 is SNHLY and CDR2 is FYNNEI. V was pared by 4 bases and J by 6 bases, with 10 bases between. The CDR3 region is CASSGLVGNEQFF. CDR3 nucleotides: TGTGCCAGCAGTGGCCTAGTGGGCAATGAGCAGTTCTTC.

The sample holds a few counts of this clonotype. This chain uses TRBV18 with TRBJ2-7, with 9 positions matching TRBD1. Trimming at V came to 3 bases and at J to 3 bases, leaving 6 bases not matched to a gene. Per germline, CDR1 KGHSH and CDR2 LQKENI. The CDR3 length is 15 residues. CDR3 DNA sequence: TGTGCCAGCTCACCTTTACAGGGGGCGGACTACGAGCAGTACTTC. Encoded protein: CASSPLQGADYEQYF.

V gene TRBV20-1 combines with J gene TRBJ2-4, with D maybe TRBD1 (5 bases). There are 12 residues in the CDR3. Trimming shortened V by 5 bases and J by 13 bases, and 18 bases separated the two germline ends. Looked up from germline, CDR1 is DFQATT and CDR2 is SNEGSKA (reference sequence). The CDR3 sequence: CSALDSGSEQYF. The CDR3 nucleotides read TGCAGTGCTTTAGATTCAGGGTCTGAGCAGTACTTC.

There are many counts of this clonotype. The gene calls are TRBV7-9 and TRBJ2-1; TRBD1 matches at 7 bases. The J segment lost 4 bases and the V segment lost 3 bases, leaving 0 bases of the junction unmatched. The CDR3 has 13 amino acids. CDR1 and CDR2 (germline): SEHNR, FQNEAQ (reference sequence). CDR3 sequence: CASSLTGYNEQFF. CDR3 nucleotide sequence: TGTGCCAGCAGCTTGACAGGGTACAATGAGCAGTTCTTC.